Listed below are T cell receptor beta chains from one sample, sequenced in a study of CD8 T cells in Susac syndrome. MiXCR was run by TCRdb on the immunoSEQ multiplex PCR reads, yielding one entry per CDR3 protein. The table lists about 300,000 distinct CDR3 sequences, 65% to 90% of them singletons, with roughly 0.21% in the top ten. Material: CD8+ T cells from PBMCs. The receptor source for this set is a human donor with multiple sclerosis. Each CDR3 is given with its conserved first and last residue. D genes are given only for firm matches. The listing skips clone size in some rows; elsewhere it reads once, few, many or a size class.

D: .
V: TRBV6-1
J: TRBJ1-2
size: .
CDR3: CASSEAMDAGLYGYTF
DNA: TGTGCCAGCAGTGAAGCCATGGACGCCGGCCTCTATGGCTACACCTTC

D: .
V: TRBV20-1
J: TRBJ2-5
size: .
CDR3: CSARDRAGSQETQYF
DNA: TGCAGTGCTAGAGATAGGGCCGGTTCCCAAGAGACCCAGTACTTC

D: TRBD1
V: TRBV27
J: TRBJ2-7
size: .
CDR3: CASSFISTTGQSYEQYF
DNA: TGTGCCAGCAGCTTTATCTCAACCACGGGACAGAGCTACGAGCAGTACTTC

D: TRBD2
V: TRBV6-2/TRBV6-3
J: TRBJ2-3
size: .
CDR3: CASSYLRLAGETDTQYF
DNA: TGTGCCAGCAGTTACTTGAGACTAGCGGGAGAAACAGATACGCAGTATTTT

D: .
V: TRBV10-3
J: TRBJ1-5
size: .
CDR3: CAISESAGRDQPQHF
DNA: TGTGCCATCAGTGAGTCGGCAGGAAGGGACCAGCCCCAGCATTTT

D: .
V: TRBV6-1
J: TRBJ1-2
size: .
CDR3: CASSSFRDTSYGYTF
DNA: TGTGCCAGCTCCTCCTTCCGGGACACCAGTTATGGCTACACCTTC

D: .
V: TRBV20-1
J: TRBJ1-4
size: .
CDR3: CSARDRLRATNEKLFF
DNA: TGCAGTGCTAGAGATCGATTGAGGGCAACTAATGAAAAACTGTTTTTT

D: TRBD2
V: TRBV29-1
J: TRBJ2-1
size: .
CDR3: CSALIWLADKPYNEQFF
DNA: TGCAGCGCCCTAATATGGCTAGCGGACAAACCGTACAATGAGCAGTTCTTC

D: .
V: TRBV13
J: TRBJ2-5
size: .
CDR3: CASSLRLEETQYF
DNA: TGTGCCAGCAGCCTAAGGCTTGAAGAGACCCAGTACTTC

D: .
V: TRBV12-3/TRBV12-4
J: TRBJ2-3
size: .
CDR3: CASRFLGTDTQYF
DNA: TGTGCCAGCAGGTTTTTGGGGACAGATACGCAGTATTTT

D: .
V: TRBV27
J: TRBJ2-7
size: .
CDR3: CASSLGGSEQYF
DNA: TGTGCCAGCAGTTTAGGTGGGTCCGAGCAGTACTTC

D: .
V: TRBV7-9
J: TRBJ2-2
size: .
CDR3: CAYPGEGTGELFF
DNA: TGTGCCTACCCGGGAGAGGGCACCGGGGAGCTGTTTTTT

D: .
V: TRBV6-2/TRBV6-3
J: TRBJ2-2
size: few
CDR3: CASSPHSNTGELFF
DNA: TGTGCCAGCAGCCCCCATTCGAACACCGGGGAGCTGTTTTTT

D: TRBD2
V: TRBV27
J: TRBJ2-3
size: once
CDR3: CASSPAPRELTDTQYF
DNA: TGTGCCAGCAGTCCCGCACCGCGGGAGTTGACAGATACGCAGTATTTT

D: TRBD1
V: TRBV9
J: TRBJ1-1
size: .
CDR3: CASSVGPYRGQSETEAFF
DNA: TGTGCCAGCAGCGTAGGGCCCTACAGGGGGCAATCAGAAACTGAAGCTTTCTTT

D: .
V: TRBV6-5
J: TRBJ2-2
size: .
CDR3: CASSPSAGELFF
DNA: TGTGCCAGCAGTCCCTCGGCCGGGGAGCTGTTTTTT

D: .
V: TRBV27
J: TRBJ2-3
size: once
CDR3: CASMRRQFRTDTQYF
DNA: TGTGCCAGCATGCGTCGACAGTTTCGCACAGATACGCAGTATTTT

D: TRBD2
V: TRBV7-9
J: TRBJ2-3
size: .
CDR3: CASSNNPSGMFGDTQYF
DNA: TGTGCCAGCAGCAATAACCCTAGCGGGATGTTCGGTGATACGCAGTATTTT

D: TRBD1
V: TRBV6-5
J: TRBJ2-7
size: .
CDR3: CASSYSNTGVNYYEQYF
DNA: TGTGCCAGCAGTTACTCGAATACAGGGGTAAATTATTACGAGCAGTACTTC

D: .
V: TRBV25-1
J: TRBJ1-1
size: .
CDR3: CASSEYGQGFSYTEAFF
DNA: TGTGCCAGCAGTGAATATGGGCAGGGCTTCTCCTACACTGAAGCTTTCTTT

D: TRBD1
V: TRBV30
J: TRBJ2-1
size: once
CDR3: CAWNAGQGYEQFF
DNA: TGTGCCTGGAATGCGGGACAGGGCTATGAGCAGTTCTTC

D: TRBD2
V: TRBV7-9
J: TRBJ2-1
size: few
CDR3: CASSLSSGSSYNEQFF
DNA: TGTGCCAGCAGCTTATCAAGCGGGAGCTCCTACAATGAGCAGTTCTTC

D: .
V: TRBV28
J: TRBJ2-7
size: .
CDR3: CASSLSKYEQYF
DNA: TGTGCCAGCAGTTTATCTAAGTACGAGCAGTACTTC

D: TRBD2
V: TRBV9
J: TRBJ2-1
size: .
CDR3: CASSPWASGSYNEQFF
DNA: TGTGCCAGCAGCCCCTGGGCTAGCGGGAGCTACAATGAGCAGTTCTTC

D: .
V: TRBV19
J: TRBJ2-7
size: .
CDR3: CASSIGTAYEQYF
DNA: TGTGCCAGTAGTATAGGGACAGCATACGAGCAGTACTTC

D: .
V: TRBV9
J: TRBJ2-7
size: few
CDR3: CASSVGDSSSYEQYF
DNA: TGTGCCAGCAGCGTAGGCGACTCGAGCTCCTACGAGCAGTACTTC

D: .
V: TRBV29-1
J: TRBJ2-2
size: .
CDR3: CSVATANTGELFF
DNA: TGCAGCGTTGCAACGGCGAACACCGGGGAGCTGTTTTTT

D: TRBD1
V: TRBV30
J: TRBJ1-5
size: .
CDR3: CAWSSLGGWQPQHF
DNA: TGTGCCTGGAGTTCCCTAGGGGGCTGGCAGCCCCAGCATTTT

D: .
V: TRBV7-8
J: TRBJ2-1
size: .
CDR3: CASSLGAGLAYNEQFF
DNA: TGTGCCAGCAGCTTAGGAGCGGGTTTGGCCTACAATGAGCAGTTCTTC

D: TRBD1
V: TRBV11-2
J: TRBJ1-2
size: .
CDR3: CASSLDAGTGDNYGYTF
DNA: TGTGCCAGCAGCTTAGATGCCGGGACAGGAGACAACTATGGCTACACCTTC

D: TRBD2
V: TRBV5-1
J: TRBJ2-1
size: .
CDR3: CASSPGGGYNEQFF
DNA: TGCGCCAGCAGCCCGGGAGGTGGGTACAATGAGCAGTTCTTC

D: TRBD2
V: TRBV12-3/TRBV12-4
J: TRBJ2-7
size: .
CDR3: CASSLGGGIEQYF
DNA: TGTGCCAGCAGTTTAGGGGGGGGTATCGAGCAGTACTTC

D: TRBD2
V: TRBV27
J: TRBJ2-5
size: .
CDR3: CASSLVAAGGEGYQETQYF
DNA: TGTGCCAGCAGTTTAGTTGCCGCGGGAGGCGAGGGGTACCAAGAGACCCAGTACTTC

D: .
V: TRBV6-5
J: TRBJ2-1
size: .
CDR3: CASSPSRGPYNEQFF
DNA: TGTGCCAGCAGTCCATCTCGGGGCCCCTACAATGAGCAGTTCTTC

D: TRBD2
V: TRBV11-2
J: TRBJ2-5
size: .
CDR3: CASSLGGGGTTSGSNVWETQYF
DNA: TGTGCCAGCAGCTTAGGAGGTGGTGGGACGACTAGCGGGAGTAATGTGTGGGAGACCCAGTACTTC

D: .
V: TRBV20-1
J: TRBJ2-1
size: .
CDR3: CSAFGLDSSYNEQFF
DNA: TGCAGTGCTTTCGGACTTGATAGCTCCTACAATGAGCAGTTCTTC

D: TRBD2
V: TRBV4-3
J: TRBJ2-3
size: .
CDR3: CASSQGASGSVRTDTQYF
DNA: TGCGCCAGCAGCCAAGGGGCTAGCGGGAGTGTTAGGACAGATACGCAGTATTTT

D: TRBD2
V: TRBV9
J: TRBJ2-1
size: .
CDR3: CASSVAGLAPHEQFF
DNA: TGTGCCAGCAGCGTAGCGGGACTAGCCCCCCATGAGCAGTTCTTC